This entry concerns a single TCR beta chain. Its antigen is unidentified. Sequencing used immunoSEQ multiplex PCR; TCRdb keeps in-frame clones, though not all of them. The sample comprises about 130,000 clones, approximately 91% of which are singletons, and around 0.99% rests with the top ten. The data are from a study of T cell responses to AZD1222 COVID-19 vaccine. Per germline, CDR1 SGHAT and CDR2 FQNNGV. CDR3 size: 14 residues. V was clipped by 2 bases and J by 6 bases; unmatched bases: 3. Whole-study results and caveats: Baseline seropositivity occurred in only a handful of AZD1222 recipients.

This TCR was sampled from an adult who received the AZD1222 COVID-19 vaccine. V and J are TRBV11-2 and TRBJ2-7, with TRBD2 matching 11 bases. The sample in question was peripheral blood, obtained 28 days after the second AZD1222 dose. The CDR3 DNA reads TGTGCCAGCAGCTTAAGTCTAGCGGGGGGCGAGCAGTACTTC. Encoded protein: CASSLSLAGGEQYF.